The rows below give T cell receptor beta chains drawn from one sample of a study of shared clonotypes between healthy human individuals. Repertoires were generated with immunoSEQ multiplex PCR, while TCRdb's copy carries only in-frame clones and drops some. The sample lists approximately 600,000 clones, roughly 95% occurring once. The specimen sequenced was naive CD8+ T cells sorted from blood. The receptors were gathered from a woman under 40 in good health. Both conserved end residues are part of each CDR3. A D gene is named only where the DNA matches it firmly.

v_call d_call cdr3_aa
TRBV7-8 TRBD1 CASSLFPGGEGGELFF
TRBV10-2 TRBD1 CATLLARTGTYEQYF
TRBV27 NA CASSQWGSSYEQYF
TRBV7-9 TRBD2 CASPLKLAGGPDTQYF
TRBV5-4 TRBD2 CASSSPGLEVYEQYF
TRBV20-1 NA CSSRAWETQYF
TRBV19 NA CASSIDRDGYTF
TRBV7-8 TRBD1 CASSSLGDRDYEQYF
TRBV27 TRBD2 CASSFQTSGRQFDEQYF
TRBV5-1 NA CASSLAGQGAAYEQYF
TRBV11-2 NA CASSLGWSYEQYF
TRBV5-1 TRBD2 CASTLGTSGRGYEQFF
TRBV5-1 NA CASSPSSVGEDYGYTF
TRBV4-2 TRBD2 CASSQGTSGSYGTDTQYF
TRBV7-9 TRBD2 CASGLSGRGPYEQYF
TRBV30 NA CAWSVPARVGTEAFF
TRBV5-6 NA CATEPDGGLSGANVLTF
TRBV4-1 NA CASSRPEHTEAFF
TRBV28 NA CASSLLGEQYF
TRBV30 NA CAWSGVWGYEQYF
TRBV25-1 TRBD1 CASSPRSGQGNHEQYF
TRBV5-6 NA CASSLALSRIYEQFF
TRBV4-2 NA CASSQRRQGNTEAFF
TRBV5-4 NA CASSLVNTEAFF
TRBV28 TRBD2 CASRNSGYTYEQYF
TRBV6-4 TRBD1 CASSDSTGNSPLHF
TRBV27 TRBD2 CASSIAGGYEQYF
TRBV28 NA CASSWISRGNQPQHF
TRBV5-4 TRBD1 CASSPNRDRPYEQYF
TRBV4-1 NA CASSQDARGAMGEQYF
TRBV5-4 TRBD2 CASSNPTLAGYSYNEQFF
TRBV9 TRBD2 CASSVVGTSIYEQYF
TRBV6-6 TRBD1 CASRGTGLSGNTIYF
TRBV4-2 NA CASSQEDRATTYEQYF
TRBV7-3 NA CASSLSPVSSIESKFF
TRBV5-4 NA CASSFGGGNTEAFF
TRBV6-5 TRBD2 CASSYHLAGAQETQYF
TRBV30 NA CAWSVGFGQPQHF
TRBV5-6 NA CASSWGPGPGNEQYF
TRBV10-2 NA CASSLADSYEQYF
TRBV15 NA CATSRKGGNTIYF
TRBV7-6 TRBD1 CASSQGQDEKLFF
TRBV5-6 TRBD2 CASSLGAGGKSSYEQYF
TRBV29-1 NA CSVVGAGVSYEQYF
TRBV13 NA CASSVDRQSWGEQYF